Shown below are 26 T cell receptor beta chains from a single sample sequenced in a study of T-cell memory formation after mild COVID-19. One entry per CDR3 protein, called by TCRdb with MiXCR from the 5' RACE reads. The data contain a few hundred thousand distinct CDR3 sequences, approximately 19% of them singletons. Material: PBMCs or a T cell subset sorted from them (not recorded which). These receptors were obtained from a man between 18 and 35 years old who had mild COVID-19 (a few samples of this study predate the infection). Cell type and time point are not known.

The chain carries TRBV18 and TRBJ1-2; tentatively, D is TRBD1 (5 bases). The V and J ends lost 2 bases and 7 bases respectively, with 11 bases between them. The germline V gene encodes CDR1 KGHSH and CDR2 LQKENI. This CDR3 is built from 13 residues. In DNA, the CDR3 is TGTGCCAGCTCACCAATTGAGGGGACTGGCTACACCTTC. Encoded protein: CASSPIEGTGYTF.

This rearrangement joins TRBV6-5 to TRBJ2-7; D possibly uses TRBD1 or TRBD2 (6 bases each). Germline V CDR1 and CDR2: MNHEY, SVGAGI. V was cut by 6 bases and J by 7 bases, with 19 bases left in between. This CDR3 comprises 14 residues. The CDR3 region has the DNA TGTGCCAGCAGAGTTATAGGCCGGGGGCATGAGCAGTACTTC. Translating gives CASRVIGRGHEQYF.

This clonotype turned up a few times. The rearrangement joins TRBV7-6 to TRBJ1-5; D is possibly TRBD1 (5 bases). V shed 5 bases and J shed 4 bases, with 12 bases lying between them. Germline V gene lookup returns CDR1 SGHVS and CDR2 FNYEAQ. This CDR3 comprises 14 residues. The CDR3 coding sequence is TGTGCCAGCAGCGTCGGGACTGGGAATCAGCCCCAGCATTTT. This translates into CASSVGTGNQPQHF.

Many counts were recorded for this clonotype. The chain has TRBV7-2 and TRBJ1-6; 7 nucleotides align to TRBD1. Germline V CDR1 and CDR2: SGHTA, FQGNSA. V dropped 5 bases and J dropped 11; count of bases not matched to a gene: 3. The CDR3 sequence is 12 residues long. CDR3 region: CASSIQGTPLHF. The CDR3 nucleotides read TGTGCCAGCAGCATACAGGGGACACCCCTCCACTTT.

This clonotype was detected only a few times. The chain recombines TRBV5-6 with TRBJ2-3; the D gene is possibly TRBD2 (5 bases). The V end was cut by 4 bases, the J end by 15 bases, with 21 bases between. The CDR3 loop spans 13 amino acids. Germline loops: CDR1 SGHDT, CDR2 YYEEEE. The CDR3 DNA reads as TGTGCCAGCAGCGTCCGGGCCACTAGTAATAAATATTTT. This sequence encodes CASSVRATSNKYF.

For the CDR3, the DNA is TGTGCCAGCAGCGCTAGACAGGGATTGAAGACCGGGGAGCTGTTTTTT. It codes for CASSARQGLKTGELFF. This chain links TRBV9 with TRBJ2-2, with 7 positions matching TRBD1. V shed 3 bases, J shed 5 bases, and the junction held 10 bases outside the gene matches. The CDR3 sequence is 16 residues long. Germline CDR1 is SGDLS and CDR2 is YYNGEE.

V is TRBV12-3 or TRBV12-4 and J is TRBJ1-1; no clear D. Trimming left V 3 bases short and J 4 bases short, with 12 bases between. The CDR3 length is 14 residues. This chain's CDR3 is CASSFWGMVTEAFF. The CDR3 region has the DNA TGTGCCAGCAGTTTCTGGGGAATGGTCACTGAAGCTTTCTTT.

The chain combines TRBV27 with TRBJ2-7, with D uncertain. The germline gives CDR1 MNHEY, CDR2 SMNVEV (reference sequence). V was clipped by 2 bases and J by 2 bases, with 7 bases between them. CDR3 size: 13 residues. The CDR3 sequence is CASSLHGPYEQYF. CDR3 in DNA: TGTGCCAGCAGTTTACACGGACCCTACGAGCAGTACTTC.

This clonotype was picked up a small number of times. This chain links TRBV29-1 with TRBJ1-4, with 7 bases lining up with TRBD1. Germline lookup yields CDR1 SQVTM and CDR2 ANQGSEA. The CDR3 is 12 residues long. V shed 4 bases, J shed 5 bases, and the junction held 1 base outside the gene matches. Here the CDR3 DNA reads TGCAGCGTTGGACAGGGAAATGAAAAACTGTTTTTT. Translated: CSVGQGNEKLFF. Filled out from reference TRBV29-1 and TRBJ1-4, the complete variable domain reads SAVISQKPSRDICQRGTSLTIQCQVDSQVTMMFWYRQQPGQSLTLIATANQGSEATYESGFVIDKFPISRPNLTFSTLTVSNMSPEDSSIYLCSVGQGNEKLFFGSGTQLSVL.

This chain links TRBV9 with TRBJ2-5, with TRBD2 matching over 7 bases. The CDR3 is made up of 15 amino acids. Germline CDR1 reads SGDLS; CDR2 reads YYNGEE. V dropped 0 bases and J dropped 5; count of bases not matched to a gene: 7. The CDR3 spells CASSVDYRREETQYF. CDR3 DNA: TGTGCCAGCAGCGTAGATTACAGGCGGGAGGAGACCCAGTACTTC.

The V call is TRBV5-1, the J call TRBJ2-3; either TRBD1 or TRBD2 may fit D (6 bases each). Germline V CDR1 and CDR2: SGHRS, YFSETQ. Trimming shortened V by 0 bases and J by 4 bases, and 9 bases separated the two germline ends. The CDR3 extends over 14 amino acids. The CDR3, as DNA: TGCGCCAGCAGCTTGGACAGGGAGGCAGATACGCAGTATTTT. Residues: CASSLDREADTQYF.

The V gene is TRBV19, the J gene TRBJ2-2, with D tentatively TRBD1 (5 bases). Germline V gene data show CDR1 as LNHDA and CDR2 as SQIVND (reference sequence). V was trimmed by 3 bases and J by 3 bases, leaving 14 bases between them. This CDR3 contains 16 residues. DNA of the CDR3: TGTGCCAGTAGTATGGGTTGGGGCAGGCACACCGGGGAGCTGTTTTTT. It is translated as CASSMGWGRHTGELFF.

DNA for the CDR3: TGTGCCAGCAGTTACCAGGGGACAGGGTTCTATGGCTACACCTTC. Translation: CASSYQGTGFYGYTF. The chain recombines TRBV6-6 with TRBJ1-2; 9 nucleotides line up with TRBD1. J lost 4 bases, V lost 2 bases, and 5 bases had no gene match. The V gene's germline CDR1 is MNHNY and CDR2 SVGAGI (reference sequence). The CDR3 covers 15 residues.

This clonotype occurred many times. The CDR3 loop reads CASSPTRAQSNEQFF. CDR3 sequence (DNA): TGTGCCAGCAGCCCCACCAGGGCCCAATCGAATGAGCAGTTCTTC. This chain links TRBV7-2 with TRBJ2-1; perhaps TRBD1 as D (5 bases). Germline values: CDR1 SGHTA, CDR2 FQGNSA. The V end was cut by 5 bases, the J end by 7 bases, with 18 bases between. The length of the CDR3 is 15 residues.

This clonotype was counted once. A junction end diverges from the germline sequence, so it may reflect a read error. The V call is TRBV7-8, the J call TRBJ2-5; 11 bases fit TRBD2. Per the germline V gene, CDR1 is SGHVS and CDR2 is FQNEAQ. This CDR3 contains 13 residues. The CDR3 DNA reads TGCGCTGAGGGACTAGCGGATGAAGAGACCCAGTACTTC. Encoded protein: CAEGLADEETQYF.

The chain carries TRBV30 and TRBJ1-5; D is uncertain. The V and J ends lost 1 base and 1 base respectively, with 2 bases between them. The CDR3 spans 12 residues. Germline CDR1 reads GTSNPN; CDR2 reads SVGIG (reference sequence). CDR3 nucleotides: TGTGCCTGGAGTGGGAGCAATCAGCCCCAGCATTTT. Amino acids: CAWSGSNQPQHF.

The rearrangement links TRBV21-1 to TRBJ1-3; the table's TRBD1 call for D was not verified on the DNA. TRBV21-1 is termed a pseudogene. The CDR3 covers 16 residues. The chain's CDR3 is CASSKVGPLSGNTIYF. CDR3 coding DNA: TGTGCCAGCAGCAAAGTGGGACCGCTCTCTGGAAACACCATATATTTT.

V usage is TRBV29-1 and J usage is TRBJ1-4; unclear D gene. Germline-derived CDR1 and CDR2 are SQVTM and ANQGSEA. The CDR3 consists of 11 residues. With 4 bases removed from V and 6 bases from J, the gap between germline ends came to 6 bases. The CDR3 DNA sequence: TGCAGCGTTGCCGCAGATGAAAAACTGTTTTTT. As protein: CSVAADEKLFF.

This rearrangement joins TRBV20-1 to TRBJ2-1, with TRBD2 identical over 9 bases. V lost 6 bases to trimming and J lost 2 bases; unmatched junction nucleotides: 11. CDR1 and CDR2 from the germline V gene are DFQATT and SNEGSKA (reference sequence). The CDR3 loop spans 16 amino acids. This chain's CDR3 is CSAQGRRGGPYNEQFF. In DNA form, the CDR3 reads TGCAGTGCCCAAGGACGGCGGGGGGGTCCCTACAATGAGCAGTTCTTC.

This chain's CDR3 is CASSQERLRSGGQYF. CDR3 nucleotide sequence: TGCGCCAGCAGCCAAGAACGTCTTCGGAGCGGGGGGCAGTATTTT. The chain uses TRBV4-3 and TRBJ2-3, with 8 nucleotides matching TRBD2. Germline CDR1 is LGHNA and CDR2 is YSLEER. The CDR3 runs 15 residues. The V and J ends lost 0 bases and 11 bases, in that order; junction bases with no gene match: 10.

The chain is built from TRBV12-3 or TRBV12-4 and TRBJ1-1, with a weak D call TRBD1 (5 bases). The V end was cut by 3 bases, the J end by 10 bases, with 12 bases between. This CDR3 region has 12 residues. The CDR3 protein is CASSLRVGAAFF. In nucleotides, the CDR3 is TGTGCCAGCAGTTTGCGGGTTGGGGCAGCTTTCTTT.

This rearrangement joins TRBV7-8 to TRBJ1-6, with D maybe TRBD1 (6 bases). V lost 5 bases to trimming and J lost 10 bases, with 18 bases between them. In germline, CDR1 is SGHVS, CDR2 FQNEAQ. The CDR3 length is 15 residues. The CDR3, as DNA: TGTGCCAGCAGCAGGACAGCAGGACGTGAATCACCCCTCCACTTT. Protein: CASSRTAGRESPLHF.

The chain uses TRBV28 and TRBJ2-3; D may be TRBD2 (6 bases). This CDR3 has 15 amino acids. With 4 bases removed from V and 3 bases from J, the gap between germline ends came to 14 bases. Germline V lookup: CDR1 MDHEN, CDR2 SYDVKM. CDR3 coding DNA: TGTGCCAGCAGTTCCCAGGAGGGTGTGACAGATACGCAGTATTTT. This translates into CASSSQEGVTDTQYF.

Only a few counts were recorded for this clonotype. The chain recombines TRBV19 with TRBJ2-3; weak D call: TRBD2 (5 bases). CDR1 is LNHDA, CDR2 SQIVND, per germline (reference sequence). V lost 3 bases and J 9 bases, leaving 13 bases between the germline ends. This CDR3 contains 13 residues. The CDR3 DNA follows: TGTGCCAGTAGTATTTCCGTATCGGGGACGCAGTATTTT. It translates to CASSISVSGTQYF.

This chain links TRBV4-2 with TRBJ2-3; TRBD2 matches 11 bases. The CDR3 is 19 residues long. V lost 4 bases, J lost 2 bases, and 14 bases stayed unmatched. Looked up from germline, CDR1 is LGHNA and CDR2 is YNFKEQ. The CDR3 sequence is CASSRSLAGGATPTDTQYF. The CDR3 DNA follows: TGTGCCAGCAGCCGCAGCCTAGCGGGGGGTGCCACTCCCACAGATACGCAGTATTTT.

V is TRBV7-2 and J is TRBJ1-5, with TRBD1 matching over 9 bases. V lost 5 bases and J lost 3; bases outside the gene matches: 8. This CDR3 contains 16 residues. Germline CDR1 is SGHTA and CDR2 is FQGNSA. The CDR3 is CASSITGGAVNQPQHF. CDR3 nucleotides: TGTGCCAGCAGCATTACAGGGGGCGCGGTCAATCAGCCCCAGCATTTT.